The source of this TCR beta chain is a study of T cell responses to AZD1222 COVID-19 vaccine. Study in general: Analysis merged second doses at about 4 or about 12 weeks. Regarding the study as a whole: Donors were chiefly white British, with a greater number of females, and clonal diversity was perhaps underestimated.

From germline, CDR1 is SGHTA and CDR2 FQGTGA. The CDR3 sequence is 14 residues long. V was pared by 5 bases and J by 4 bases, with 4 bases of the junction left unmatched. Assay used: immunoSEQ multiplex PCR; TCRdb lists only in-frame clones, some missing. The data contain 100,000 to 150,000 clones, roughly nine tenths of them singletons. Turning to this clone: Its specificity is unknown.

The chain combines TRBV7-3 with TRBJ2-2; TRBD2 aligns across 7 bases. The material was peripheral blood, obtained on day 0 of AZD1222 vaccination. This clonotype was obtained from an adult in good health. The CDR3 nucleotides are TGTGCCAGCAGCCGGGGGACTACCACCGGGGAGCTGTTTTTT. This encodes CASSRGTTTGELFF.